This T cell receptor beta chain was sequenced for a study of response to subunit inactivated influenza vaccine. Study-level results: The authors suggested that few new T cells are recruited per seasonal influenza vaccination.

TCRdb analysed the RT-PCR reads with MiXCR anew, one entry per CDR3 protein. The sample lists 450,000 to 550,000 distinct CDR3 sequences, 25% occurring once. Ten or more counts support this clonotype. The antigen is not known. The sequenced sample was CD4+ T cells sorted from PBMCs, obtained approximately 5 days after vaccination. This sequence originates from a man aged 50 to 59 who received an inactivated influenza vaccine.

The CDR3 coding sequence is TGCAGTGCTTGGACTAGCGGACGGCAGTTCTTC. It is translated as CSAWTSGRQFF. This chain links TRBV20-1 with TRBJ2-1, with 10 bases matching TRBD2. The CDR3 consists of 11 residues. V was pared by 5 bases and J by 12 bases, with 4 bases of the junction left unmatched. Germline V gene data show CDR1 as DFQATT and CDR2 as SNEGSKA (reference sequence).